The sequence of this T cell receptor (beta chain) was determined in a study of OX40 agonist ivuxolimab in advanced cancers. Looking at the study overall: Patients were treated with intravenous ivuxolimab, dosed at 0.01 to 10 mg/kg and infused every 2 weeks. There were three patients with partial responses, one having hepatocellular carcinoma and two cutaneous melanoma.

V was clipped by 6 bases and J by 3 bases, with 9 bases between them. This CDR3 comprises 13 residues. Germline assignment: CDR1 LNHDA and CDR2 SQIVND (reference sequence). TCRdb's table, derived via immunoSEQ multiplex PCR, lists solely in-frame clones and lacks some. This sample has roughly 110,000 clones, with around nine tenths found just once. The TCR was taken from an adult with an advanced solid tumor such as melanoma, head and neck, liver or kidney cancer. V gene TRBV19 combines with J gene TRBJ1-5; D unclear. This sample comprised CD4+ or CD8+ T cells sorted from blood, obtained in a trial of the OX40 agonist ivuxolimab. The CDR3 nucleotides are TGTGCCAGTAGAGGTGGGGTCAATCAGCCCCAGCATTTT. It is translated as CASRGGVNQPQHF.